Presented here are 13 T cell receptor beta chains from one specimen sequenced in a study of blood T cell repertoires in COVID-19. The method was immunoSEQ multiplex PCR; TCRdb's version includes in-frame clones alone and lacks a portion of them. The sample carries a few hundred thousand clones, roughly 90% recorded once. Sequencing was done on a sample of PBMCs or T cells enriched from blood (not recorded which). The receptors stem from a woman aged 25 to 39 who had recovered from COVID-19.

The chain has TRBV7-8 and TRBJ1-1; perhaps TRBD1 as D (6 bases). The CDR3 consists of 14 residues. CDR1 and CDR2 (germline): SGHVS, FQNEAQ. Trimming removed 1 base from V and 8 bases from J, with 14 bases in between. The CDR3 DNA reads as TGTGCCAGCAGCTTAGTGGGTAGTGGGACAGAAGCTTTCTTT. Amino acids: CASSLVGSGTEAFF.

The V gene is TRBV6-5, the J gene TRBJ2-1; a weak D match, TRBD2 (5 bases). Germline V lookup: CDR1 MNHEY, CDR2 SVGAGI. Trimming shortened V by 0 bases and J by 10 bases, and 10 bases separated the two germline ends. The CDR3 consists of 13 residues. CDR3 in amino acids: CASSYSRVFEQFF. For the CDR3, the DNA is TGTGCCAGCAGTTACTCGAGGGTCTTCGAGCAGTTCTTC.

This clone is a singleton in its sample. This rearrangement joins TRBV7-2 to TRBJ2-3, with a possible D match to TRBD1 (6 bases). CDR1 SGHTA and CDR2 FQGNSA come from the germline V gene. The CDR3 runs 15 residues. With 4 bases removed from V and 2 bases from J, the gap between germline ends came to 13 bases. The CDR3 region has the DNA TGTGCCAGCAGCTCAACAGGGTGGGCCACAGATACGCAGTATTTT. It is translated as CASSSTGWATDTQYF.

This chain joins TRBV2 and TRBJ2-4; D is perhaps TRBD1 (6 bases). CDR1 SNHLY and CDR2 FYNNEI come from the germline V gene. Trimming shortened V by 1 base and J by 7 bases, and 11 bases separated the two germline ends. The CDR3 consists of 14 residues. Here the CDR3 reads CASSEGGGLNIQYF. CDR3 bases: TGTGCCAGCAGTGAAGGTGGGGGCCTGAACATTCAGTACTTC.

The chain links TRBV7-3 to TRBJ2-7; D possibly corresponds to TRBD1 (6 bases). The germline CDR1 and CDR2 sequences are SGHTA and FQGTGA. Trimming pared 5 bases from V and 5 bases from J, leaving 13 bases between. The CDR3 covers 13 residues. The CDR3 region is CASSPQGTNEQYF. CDR3 bases: TGTGCCAGCAGCCCACAGGGTACCAACGAGCAGTACTTC.

The rearrangement joins TRBV28 to TRBJ1-2; D ambiguous. The V gene lost 6 bases and the J gene lost 6 bases, with 17 bases spanning the gap. The CDR3 is 14 amino acids. The germline gives CDR1 MDHEN, CDR2 SYDVKM. This chain's CDR3 is CASSLNPLTNGYTF. CDR3 nucleotide sequence: TGTGCCAGCAGCTTAAACCCTCTGACAAATGGCTACACCTTC.

A remark on this clone: Being one base from a much bigger clone, this may be a read error. This same CDR3 is encoded by further DNA sequences in the sample. This chain links TRBV11-2 with TRBJ1-5, with no clear D. V lost 0 bases, J lost 4 bases, and 4 bases lay in between. The CDR3 length is 13 residues. CDR1 and CDR2 from the germline V gene are SGHAT and FQNNGV. This CDR3 is CASSLERNQPQHF. The DNA of the CDR3 is TGTGCCAGCAGCTTAGAGAGGAATCAGCCCCAGCATTTT.

The chain links TRBV5-5 to TRBJ1-4; D unresolved. V lost 4 bases and J 7 bases, leaving 11 bases between the germline ends. The CDR3 spans 13 residues. In germline, CDR1 is SGHKS, CDR2 YYEKEE (reference sequence). This CDR3 is CASSPSGGEKLFF. The CDR3 DNA follows: TGTGCCAGCAGCCCGAGCGGCGGTGAAAAACTGTTTTTT. The full variable domain, completed using reference TRBV5-5 and TRBJ1-4, is DAGVTQSPTHLIKTRGQQVTLRCSPISGHKSVSWYQQVLGQGPQFIFQYYEKEERGRGNFPDRFSARQFPNYSSELNVNALLLGDSALYLCASSPSGGEKLFFGSGTQLSVL.

The chain carries TRBV7-8 and TRBJ2-3, with D possibly matching TRBD1 (6 bases). CDR1 and CDR2 from the germline V gene are SGHVS and FQNEAQ. The CDR3 contains 16 residues. The V and J ends lost 7 bases and 5 bases respectively, with 22 bases between them. Written as DNA, the CDR3 is TGTGCCAGCACAAGGATTACAGGGTTGAGAGGAGATACGCAGTATTTT. It specifies CASTRITGLRGDTQYF. Variable domain in full (rest from reference TRBV7-8 and TRBJ2-3): GAGVSQSPRYKVAKRGQDVALRCDPISGHVSLFWYQQALGQGPEFLTYFQNEAQLDKSGLPSDRFFAERPEGSVSTLKIQRTQQEDSAVYLCASTRITGLRGDTQYFGPGTRLTVL.

V usage is TRBV7-2 and J usage is TRBJ2-3, with 7 bases matching TRBD2. Looked up from germline, CDR1 is SGHTA and CDR2 is FQGNSA. CDR3 length: 15 residues. V lost 4 bases to trimming and J lost 4 bases; unmatched junction nucleotides: 8. CDR3 loop: CASSSRGGRSDTQYF. The CDR3 DNA reads TGTGCCAGCAGCTCCCGGGGCGGGAGATCAGATACGCAGTATTTT.

The V gene is TRBV11-2, the J gene TRBJ2-3, with TRBD2 matching 10 bases. The CDR3 consists of 14 residues. The V gene end was trimmed by 9 bases and the J gene end by 6 bases; junction bases not matched to a gene: 9. Per the germline V gene, CDR1 is SGHAT and CDR2 is FQNNGV. CDR3 amino acids: CASSSGGAGDTQYF. The DNA for the CDR3 is TGTGCCAGTTCGAGCGGGGGGGCCGGGGATACGCAGTATTTT.

This sequence joins TRBV6-5 and TRBJ1-2; D might be TRBD1 (5 bases). Germline loops: CDR1 MNHEY, CDR2 SVGAGI. The CDR3 consists of 15 residues. Trimming took 2 bases from V and 3 from J, leaving 13 bases between them. CDR3: CASSYRGSGDYGYTF. The CDR3 bases are TGTGCCAGCAGTTACCGGGGATCGGGGGACTATGGCTACACCTTC.

The chain links TRBV27 to TRBJ2-5, with a possible D match to TRBD1 (6 bases). The germline gives CDR1 MNHEY, CDR2 SMNVEV (reference sequence). This CDR3 region has 13 residues. Trimming left V 5 bases short and J 1 base short, with 8 bases between. CDR3 residues: CASSPDSQETQYF. The CDR3 DNA sequence: TGTGCCAGCAGTCCGGACAGCCAAGAGACCCAGTACTTC.